This TCR beta chain was documented in a study of vaccination effects on CD4 cells after COVID-19. Study-wide results and caveats: Marked clonal contraction of both clone types appeared late after vaccination.

To note about this clone: The target antigen is unknown.

Repertoires were generated with immunoSEQ multiplex PCR, while TCRdb's copy carries only in-frame clones and drops some. The table has fewer than 40,000 clones, 65% to 70% seen once; the top ten hold 4% to 5%. This CDR3 has 14 amino acids. The V gene end was trimmed by 4 bases and the J gene end by 5 bases; junction bases not matched to a gene: 8. Looked up from germline, CDR1 is SGHKS and CDR2 is YYEKEE (reference sequence). Upon completion of about 10 days in culture, CD4+ T cells were isolated. Nobody among the vaccine recipients had prior SARS-CoV-2 infection (nucleocapsid antibodies were negative).

This receptor was taken from a human donor who received a COVID-19 vaccine. This chain connects TRBV5-5 to TRBJ2-7; TRBD1 agrees at 8 bases. The starting material was CD4+ T cells from PBMCs cultured without peptide, obtained before COVID-19 vaccination. The CDR3, as DNA: TGTGCCAGCAGCCCGAGGACAGGGATGCACGAGCAGTACTTC. It yields the protein CASSPRTGMHEQYF.